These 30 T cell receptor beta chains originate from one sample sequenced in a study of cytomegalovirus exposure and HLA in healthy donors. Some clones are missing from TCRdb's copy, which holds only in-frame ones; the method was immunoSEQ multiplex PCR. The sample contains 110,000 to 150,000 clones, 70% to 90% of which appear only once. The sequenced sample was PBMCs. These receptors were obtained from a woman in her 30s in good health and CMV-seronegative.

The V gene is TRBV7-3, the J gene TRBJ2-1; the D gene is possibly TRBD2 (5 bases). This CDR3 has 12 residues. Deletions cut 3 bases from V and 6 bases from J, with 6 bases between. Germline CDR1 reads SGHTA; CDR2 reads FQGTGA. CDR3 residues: CASSFAGNEQFF. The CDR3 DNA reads TGTGCCAGCAGCTTTGCGGGCAATGAGCAGTTCTTC.

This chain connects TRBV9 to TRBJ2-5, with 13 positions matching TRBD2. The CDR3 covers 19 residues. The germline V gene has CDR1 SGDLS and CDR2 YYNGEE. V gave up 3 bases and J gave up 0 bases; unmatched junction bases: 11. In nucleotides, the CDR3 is TGTGCCAGCAGCGCTCGACTAGCGGGGGGTTCGGGGTACCAAGAGACCCAGTACTTC. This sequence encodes CASSARLAGGSGYQETQYF.

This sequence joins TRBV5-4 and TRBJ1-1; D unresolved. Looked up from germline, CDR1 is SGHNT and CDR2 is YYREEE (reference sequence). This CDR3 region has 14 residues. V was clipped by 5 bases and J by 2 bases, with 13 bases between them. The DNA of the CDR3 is TGTGCCAGCAGTCCCTCGAAGAGAAACACTGAAGCTTTCTTT. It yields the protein CASSPSKRNTEAFF.

The CDR3 DNA reads as TGCGCCAGCAGCCAAGTTCTGGGGCCAGCCACAGATACGCAGTATTTT. It encodes CASSQVLGPATDTQYF. The rearrangement joins TRBV4-3 to TRBJ2-3; D perhaps matches TRBD1 (5 bases). The CDR3 covers 16 residues. Trimming cost V 1 base and J 2 bases, with 13 bases left between them. Germline CDR1 reads LGHNA; CDR2 reads YSLEER.

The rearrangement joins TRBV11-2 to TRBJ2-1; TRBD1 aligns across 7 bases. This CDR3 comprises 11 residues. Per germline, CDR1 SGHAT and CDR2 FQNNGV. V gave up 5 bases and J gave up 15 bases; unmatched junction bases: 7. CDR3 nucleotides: TGTGCCAGCAGCCAGACAGGGCTTGGGTTCTTC. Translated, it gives CASSQTGLGFF. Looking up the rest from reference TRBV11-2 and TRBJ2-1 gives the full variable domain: EAGVAQSPRYKIIEKRQSVAFWCNPISGHATLYWYQQILGQGPKLLIQFQNNGVVDDSQLPKDRFSAERLKGVDSTLKIQPAKLEDSAVYLCASSQTGLGFFGPGTRLTVL.

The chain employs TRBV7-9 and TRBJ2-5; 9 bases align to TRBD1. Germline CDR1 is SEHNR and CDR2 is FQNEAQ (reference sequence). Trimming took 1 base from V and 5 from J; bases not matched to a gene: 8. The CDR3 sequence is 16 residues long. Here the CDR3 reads CASSLEGQGLGETQYF. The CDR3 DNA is TGTGCCAGCAGCTTAGAGGGACAGGGTTTAGGGGAGACCCAGTACTTC.

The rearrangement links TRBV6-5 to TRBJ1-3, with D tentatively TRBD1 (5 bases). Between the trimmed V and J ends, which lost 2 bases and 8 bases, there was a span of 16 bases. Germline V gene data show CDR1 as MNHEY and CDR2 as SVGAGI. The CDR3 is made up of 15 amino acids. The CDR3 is CASSYDSSGGDTIYF. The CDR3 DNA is TGTGCCAGCAGTTACGACAGCAGCGGAGGGGACACCATATATTTT.

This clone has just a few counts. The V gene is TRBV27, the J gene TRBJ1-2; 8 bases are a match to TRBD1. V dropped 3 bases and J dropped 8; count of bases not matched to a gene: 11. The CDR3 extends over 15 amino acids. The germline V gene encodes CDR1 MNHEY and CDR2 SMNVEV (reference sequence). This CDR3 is CASSFGDRHARGYTF. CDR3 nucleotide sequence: TGTGCCAGCAGTTTTGGGGACAGGCATGCAAGAGGCTACACCTTC.

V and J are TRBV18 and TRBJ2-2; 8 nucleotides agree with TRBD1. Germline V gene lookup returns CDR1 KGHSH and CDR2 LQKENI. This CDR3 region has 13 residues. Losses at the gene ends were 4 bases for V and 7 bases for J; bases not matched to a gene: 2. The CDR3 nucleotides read TGTGCCAGCTCACGACAGGGGATCGGGGAGCTGTTTTTT. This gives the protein CASSRQGIGELFF.

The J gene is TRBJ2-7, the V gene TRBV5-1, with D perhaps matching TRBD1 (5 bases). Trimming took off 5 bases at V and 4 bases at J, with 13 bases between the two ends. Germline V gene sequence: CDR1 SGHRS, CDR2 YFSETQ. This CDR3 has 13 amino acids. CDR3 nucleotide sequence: TGCGCCAGCAGTACTCCTCAGGGTTACGAGCAGTACTTC. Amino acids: CASSTPQGYEQYF.

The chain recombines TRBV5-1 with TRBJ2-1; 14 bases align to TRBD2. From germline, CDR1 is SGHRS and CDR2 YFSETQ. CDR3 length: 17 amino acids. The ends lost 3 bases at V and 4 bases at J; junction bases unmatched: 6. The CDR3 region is CASSWGLAGDAYNEQFF. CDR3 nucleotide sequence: TGCGCCAGCAGCTGGGGACTAGCGGGGGACGCTTACAATGAGCAGTTCTTC. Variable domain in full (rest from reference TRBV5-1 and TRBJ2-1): KAGVTQTPRYLIKTRGQQVTLSCSPISGHRSVSWYQQTPGQGLQFLFEYFSETQRNKGNFPGRFSGRQFSNSRSEMNVSTLELGDSALYLCASSWGLAGDAYNEQFFGPGTRLTVL.

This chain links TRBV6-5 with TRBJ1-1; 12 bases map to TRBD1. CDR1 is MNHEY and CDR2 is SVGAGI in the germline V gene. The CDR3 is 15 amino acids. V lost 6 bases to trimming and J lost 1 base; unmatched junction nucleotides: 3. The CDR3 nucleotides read TGTGCCAGCAGGGGACAGGGGGCGGGGAACACTGAAGCTTTCTTT. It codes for CASRGQGAGNTEAFF.

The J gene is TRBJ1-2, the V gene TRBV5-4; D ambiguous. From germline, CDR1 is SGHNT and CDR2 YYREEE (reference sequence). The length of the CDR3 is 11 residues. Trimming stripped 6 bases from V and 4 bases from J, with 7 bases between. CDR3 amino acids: CASIGVYGYTF. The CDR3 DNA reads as TGTGCCAGCATAGGAGTCTATGGCTACACCTTC.

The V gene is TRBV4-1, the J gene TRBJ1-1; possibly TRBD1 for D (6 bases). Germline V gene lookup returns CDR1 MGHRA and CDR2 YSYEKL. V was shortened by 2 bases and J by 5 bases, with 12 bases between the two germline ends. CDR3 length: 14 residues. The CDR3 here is CASSQPNRVTEAFF. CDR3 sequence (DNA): TGCGCCAGCAGCCAACCGAACAGGGTTACTGAAGCTTTCTTT.

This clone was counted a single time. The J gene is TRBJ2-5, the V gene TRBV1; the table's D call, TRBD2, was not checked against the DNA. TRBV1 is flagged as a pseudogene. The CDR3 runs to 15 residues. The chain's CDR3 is CTSSRVSGGSGTQYF. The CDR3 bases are TGCACCAGCAGCCGAGTTAGCGGGGGGTCTGGGACCCAGTACTTC.

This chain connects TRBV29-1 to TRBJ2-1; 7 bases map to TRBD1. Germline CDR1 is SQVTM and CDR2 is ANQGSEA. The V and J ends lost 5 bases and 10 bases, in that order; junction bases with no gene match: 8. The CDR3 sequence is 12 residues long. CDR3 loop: CSVHRDSKEQFF. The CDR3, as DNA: TGCAGCGTTCACCGGGACAGCAAAGAGCAGTTCTTC.

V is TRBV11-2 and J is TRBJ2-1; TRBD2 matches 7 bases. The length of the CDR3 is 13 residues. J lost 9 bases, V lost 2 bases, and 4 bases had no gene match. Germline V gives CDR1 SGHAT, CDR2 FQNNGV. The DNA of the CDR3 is TGTGCCAGCAGCTTACGACTAGCCGTTGAGCAGTTCTTC. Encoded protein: CASSLRLAVEQFF.

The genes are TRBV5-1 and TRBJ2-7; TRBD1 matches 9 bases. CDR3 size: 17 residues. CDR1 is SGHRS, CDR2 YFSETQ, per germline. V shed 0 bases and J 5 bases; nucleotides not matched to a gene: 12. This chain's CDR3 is CASSLGPLGQGRDEQYF. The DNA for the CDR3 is TGCGCCAGCAGCTTGGGTCCCTTGGGACAGGGAAGGGACGAGCAGTACTTC. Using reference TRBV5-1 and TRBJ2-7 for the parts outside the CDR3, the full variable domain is KAGVTQTPRYLIKTRGQQVTLSCSPISGHRSVSWYQQTPGQGLQFLFEYFSETQRNKGNFPGRFSGRQFSNSRSEMNVSTLELGDSALYLCASSLGPLGQGRDEQYFGPGTRLTVT.

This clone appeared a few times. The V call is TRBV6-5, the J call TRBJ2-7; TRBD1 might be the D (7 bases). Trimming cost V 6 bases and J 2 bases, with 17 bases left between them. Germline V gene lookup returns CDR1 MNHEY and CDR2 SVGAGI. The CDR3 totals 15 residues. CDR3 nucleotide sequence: TGTGCCAGCAGCTCTCAGGGGGAGGTAGCCTACGAGCAGTACTTC. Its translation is CASSSQGEVAYEQYF.

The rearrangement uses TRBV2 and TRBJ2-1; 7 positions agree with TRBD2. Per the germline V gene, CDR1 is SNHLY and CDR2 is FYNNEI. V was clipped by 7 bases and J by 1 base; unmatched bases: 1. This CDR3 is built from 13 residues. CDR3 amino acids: CASKAGSYNEQFF. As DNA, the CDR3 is TGTGCCAGCAAAGCGGGGTCCTACAATGAGCAGTTCTTC.

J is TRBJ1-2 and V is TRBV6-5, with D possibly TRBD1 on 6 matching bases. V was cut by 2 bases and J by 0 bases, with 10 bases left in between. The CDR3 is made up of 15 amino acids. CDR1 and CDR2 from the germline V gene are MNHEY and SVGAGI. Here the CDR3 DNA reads TGTGCCAGCAGTTACGGGACAAGAGCTAACTATGGCTACACCTTC. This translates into CASSYGTRANYGYTF.

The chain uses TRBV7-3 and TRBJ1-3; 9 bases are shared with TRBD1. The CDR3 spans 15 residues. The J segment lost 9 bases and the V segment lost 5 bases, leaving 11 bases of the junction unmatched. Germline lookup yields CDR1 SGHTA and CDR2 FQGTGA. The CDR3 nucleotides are TGTGCCAGCAGCCCCACCGGGACAGGGTTTGGCACCATATATTTT. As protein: CASSPTGTGFGTIYF. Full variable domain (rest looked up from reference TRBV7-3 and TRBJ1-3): GAGVSQTPSNKVTEKGKYVELRCDPISGHTALYWYRQSLGQGPEFLIYFQGTGAADDSGLPNDRFFAVRPEGSVSTLKIQRTERGDSAVYLCASSPTGTGFGTIYFGEGSWLTVV.

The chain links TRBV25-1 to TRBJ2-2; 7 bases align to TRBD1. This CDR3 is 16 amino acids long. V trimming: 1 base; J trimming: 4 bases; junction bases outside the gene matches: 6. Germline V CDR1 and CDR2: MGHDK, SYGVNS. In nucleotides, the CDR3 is TGTGCCAGCAGTGAATTGGGACAGCTGGGCACCGGGGAGCTGTTTTTT. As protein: CASSELGQLGTGELFF. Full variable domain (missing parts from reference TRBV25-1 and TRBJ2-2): EADIYQTPRYLVIGTGKKITLECSQTMGHDKMYWYQQDPGMELHLIHYSYGVNSTEKGDLSSESTVSRIRTEHFPLTLESARPSHTSQYLCASSELGQLGTGELFFGEGSRLTVL.

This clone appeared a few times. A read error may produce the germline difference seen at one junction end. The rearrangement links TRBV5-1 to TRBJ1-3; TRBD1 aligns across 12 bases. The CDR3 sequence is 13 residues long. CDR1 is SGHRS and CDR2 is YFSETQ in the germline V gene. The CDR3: CASSYRDRGPLDF. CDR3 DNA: TGCGCCAGCAGCTACCGGGACAGGGGGCCGCTAGATTTT. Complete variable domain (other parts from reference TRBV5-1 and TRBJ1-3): KAGVTQTPRYLIKTRGQQVTLSCSPISGHRSVSWYQQTPGQGLQFLFEYFSETQRNKGNFPGRFSGRQFSNSRSEMNVSTLELGDSALYLCASSYRDRGPLDFGEGSWLTVV.

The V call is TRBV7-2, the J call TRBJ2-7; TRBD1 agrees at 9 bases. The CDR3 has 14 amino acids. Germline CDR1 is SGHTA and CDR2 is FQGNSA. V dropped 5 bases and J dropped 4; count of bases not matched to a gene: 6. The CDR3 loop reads CASSAYGTGYEQYF. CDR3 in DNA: TGTGCCAGCAGCGCGTACGGGACAGGGTACGAGCAGTACTTC.

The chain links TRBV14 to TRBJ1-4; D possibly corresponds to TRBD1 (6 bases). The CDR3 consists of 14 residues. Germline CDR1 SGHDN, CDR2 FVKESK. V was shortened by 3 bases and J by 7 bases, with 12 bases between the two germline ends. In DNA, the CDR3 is TGTGCCAGCAGCCATCGGACAGTTGTTGAAAAACTGTTTTTT. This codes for CASSHRTVVEKLFF.

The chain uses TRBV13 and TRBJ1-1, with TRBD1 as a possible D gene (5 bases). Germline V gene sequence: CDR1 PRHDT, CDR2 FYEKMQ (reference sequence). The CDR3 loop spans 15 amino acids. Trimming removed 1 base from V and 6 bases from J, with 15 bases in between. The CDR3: CASSLEGAGWAEAFF. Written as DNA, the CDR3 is TGTGCCAGCAGCTTAGAAGGGGCCGGATGGGCTGAAGCTTTCTTT. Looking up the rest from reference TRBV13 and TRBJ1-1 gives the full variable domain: AAGVIQSPRHLIKEKRETATLKCYPIPRHDTVYWYQQGPGQDPQFLISFYEKMQSDKGSIPDRFSAQQFSDYHSELNMSSLELGDSALYFCASSLEGAGWAEAFFGQGTRLTVV.

The CDR3 loop is CSAIGGGNTIYF. DNA of the CDR3: TGCAGCGCCATTGGGGGCGGAAACACCATATATTTT. The chain recombines TRBV29-1 with TRBJ1-3; D may be TRBD1 (6 bases). V was shortened by 7 bases and J by 4 bases, with 11 bases between the two germline ends. The CDR3 spans 12 residues. Germline assignment: CDR1 SQVTM and CDR2 ANQGSEA.

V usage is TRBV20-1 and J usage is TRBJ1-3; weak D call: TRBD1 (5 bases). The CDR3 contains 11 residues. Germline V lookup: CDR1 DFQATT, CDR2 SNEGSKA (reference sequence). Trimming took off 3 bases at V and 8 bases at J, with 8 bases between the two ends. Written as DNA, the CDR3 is TGCAGTGCTAGTTGGGGGGACACCATATATTTT. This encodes CSASWGDTIYF.

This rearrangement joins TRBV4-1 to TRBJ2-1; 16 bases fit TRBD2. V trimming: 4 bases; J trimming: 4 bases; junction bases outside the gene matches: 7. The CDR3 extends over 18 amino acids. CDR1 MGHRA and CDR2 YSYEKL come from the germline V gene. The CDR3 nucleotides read TGCGCCAGCAGCCCCGGGACTAGCGGGGGGGCGGGATACAATGAGCAGTTCTTC. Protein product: CASSPGTSGGAGYNEQFF.